The 23 T cell receptor beta chains listed next were all sequenced from one sample in a study of T-cell memory formation after mild COVID-19. MiXCR, run by TCRdb on the 5' RACE reads, gives a single entry per CDR3 protein. Of roughly 380,000 distinct CDR3 sequences in the sample, around 28% were seen once. The specimen sequenced was PBMCs or a T cell subset sorted from them (not recorded which). The receptors originated from an adult woman who had mild COVID-19 (a few samples of this study predate the infection). Cell type and time point are not known.

The chain joins TRBV9 to TRBJ2-3; D ambiguous. The CDR3 is 12 amino acids. The V gene's germline CDR1 is SGDLS and CDR2 YYNGEE. Trimming stripped 7 bases from V and 4 bases from J, with 10 bases between. Written as DNA, the CDR3 is TGTGCCAGCGGCCAGGAACCAGATACGCAGTATTTT. Translated, it gives CASGQEPDTQYF.

The chain is built from TRBV20-1 and TRBJ2-3; D might be TRBD1 or TRBD2, each matching 6 bases. This CDR3 is 14 amino acids long. Germline-derived CDR1 and CDR2 are DFQATT and SNEGSKA (reference sequence). V gave up 3 bases and J gave up 2 bases, with 12 bases separating them. The CDR3 DNA follows: TGCAGTGCTAGTAGGGGGGATTACACAGATACGCAGTATTTT. Amino acids: CSASRGDYTDTQYF.

The chain has TRBV5-1 and TRBJ2-5, with TRBD1 as a possible D gene (6 bases). The CDR3 runs to 15 residues. Germline V CDR1 and CDR2: SGHRS, YFSETQ. The V end lost 4 bases, the J end lost 5 bases, and 18 bases lay between the germline ends. CDR3 nucleotides: TGCGCCAGCAGCGTCTCAGGGGCGCTGGGGGAGACCCAGTACTTC. This encodes CASSVSGALGETQYF. Filled out from reference TRBV5-1 and TRBJ2-5, the complete variable domain reads KAGVTQTPRYLIKTRGQQVTLSCSPISGHRSVSWYQQTPGQGLQFLFEYFSETQRNKGNFPGRFSGRQFSNSRSEMNVSTLELGDSALYLCASSVSGALGETQYFGPGTRLLVL.

This clonotype was observed a few times. V and J are TRBV5-1 and TRBJ1-5; D is ambiguous. Trimming took off 4 bases at V and 7 bases at J, with 12 bases between the two ends. In germline, CDR1 is SGHRS, CDR2 YFSETQ. CDR3 length: 13 residues. CDR3 region: CASSPSAGQPQHF. CDR3 DNA: TGCGCCAGCAGCCCATCCGCGGGGCAGCCCCAGCATTTT.

This clonotype was picked up a small number of times. One junction end disagrees with the germline gene, perhaps due to a read error. The chain combines TRBV12-3 or TRBV12-4 with TRBJ2-1, with 7 bases that match TRBD2. The CDR3 runs 12 residues. The CDR3: CASSSSGVPRLF. The CDR3 DNA reads as TGTGCCAGCAGTTCGAGCGGGGTGCCTCGTCTCTTC.

In its sample, this clonotype was seen a few times. The chain recombines TRBV20-1 with TRBJ1-3; 11 bases match TRBD1. CDR1 and CDR2 from the germline V gene are DFQATT and SNEGSKA (reference sequence). V shed 6 bases and J 2 bases; nucleotides not matched to a gene: 3. The CDR3 is made up of 14 amino acids. As DNA, the CDR3 is TGCAGTGCCGCGGACAGGGGGCCTGGAAACACCATATATTTT. It codes for CSAADRGPGNTIYF.

This clonotype was seen only a few times. This sequence joins TRBV24-1 and TRBJ1-1; D is unclear. V shed 12 bases and J shed 11 bases, with 9 bases lying between them. Germline V gives CDR1 KGHDR, CDR2 SFDVKD. CDR3 length: 8 residues. CDR3 nucleotide sequence: TGTGCCCCAGTGATTGCTTTCTTT. Translation: CAPVIAFF.

This clonotype was observed a few times. This chain connects TRBV5-6 to TRBJ1-1; D perhaps matches TRBD1 (5 bases). This CDR3 has 13 residues. The ends were cut back, 2 bases at V and 10 bases at J, with 15 bases in the middle. Per the germline V gene, CDR1 is SGHDT and CDR2 is YYEEEE. Here the CDR3 reads CASSLIGEPGAFF. CDR3 DNA: TGTGCCAGCAGCTTAATAGGGGAACCCGGAGCTTTCTTT.

The chain is built from TRBV19 and TRBJ2-2; a weak D match, TRBD2 (6 bases). Germline V gene lookup returns CDR1 LNHDA and CDR2 SQIVND (reference sequence). The CDR3 runs 14 residues. Trimming stripped 9 bases from V and 3 bases from J, with 14 bases between. CDR3 DNA sequence: TGTGCCAGCCGGCGGGGACCTTACACCGGGGAGCTGTTTTTT. Translation gives CASRRGPYTGELFF.

The chain has TRBV29-1 and TRBJ2-3; 11 nucleotides align to TRBD2. Per germline, CDR1 SQVTM and CDR2 ANQGSEA. The CDR3 runs to 17 residues. Losses at the gene ends were 6 bases for V and 3 bases for J; bases not matched to a gene: 14. The DNA for the CDR3 is TGCAGCGTAGTTGCCATGGTAGCGGGAGGGAGGACAGATACGCAGTATTTT. Its protein product is CSVVAMVAGGRTDTQYF.

The chain is built from TRBV5-6 and TRBJ2-1, with TRBD2 matching 8 bases. This CDR3 region has 14 residues. Germline V gives CDR1 SGHDT, CDR2 YYEEEE. The V segment lost 4 bases and the J segment 7 bases; nucleotides outside the gene matches: 7. The CDR3 sequence: CASSPLAGRNEQFF. The CDR3 DNA is TGTGCCAGCAGCCCCTTAGCGGGACGGAATGAGCAGTTCTTC.

There are a few counts of this clonotype. This chain links TRBV7-2 with TRBJ2-1; maybe TRBD2 (6 bases). Germline V gene sequence: CDR1 SGHTA, CDR2 FQGNSA. The CDR3 covers 13 residues. V lost 11 bases, J lost 3 bases, and 14 bases lay in between. The CDR3: CASAGLNYNEQFF. The DNA for the CDR3 is TGTGCCTCGGCGGGGCTGAACTACAATGAGCAGTTCTTC.

This clonotype was counted a few times. The chain joins TRBV9 to TRBJ2-7, with D maybe TRBD1 (5 bases). V lost 1 base and J 0 bases, leaving 17 bases between the germline ends. The CDR3 loop spans 17 amino acids. Germline CDR1 SGDLS, CDR2 YYNGEE. The DNA for the CDR3 is TGTGCCAGCAGCGTAAACCCCGACAGAGCTCACTCCTACGAGCAGTACTTC. Translating it yields CASSVNPDRAHSYEQYF.

The chain has TRBV5-1 and TRBJ2-3, with 10 positions matching TRBD2. Germline V gives CDR1 SGHRS, CDR2 YFSETQ. V trimming: 2 bases; J trimming: 5 bases; junction bases outside the gene matches: 8. This CDR3 region has 16 residues. CDR3 sequence: CASSFRLAGAIDTQYF. The CDR3 region has the DNA TGCGCCAGCAGCTTCCGGCTAGCGGGAGCTATAGATACGCAGTATTTT.

A few counts support this clonotype. V gene TRBV7-8 combines with J gene TRBJ2-7; TRBD1 matches 7 bases. The CDR3 extends over 16 amino acids. The V segment lost 3 bases and the J segment 3 bases; nucleotides outside the gene matches: 11. Germline V CDR1 and CDR2: SGHVS, FQNEAQ. Here the CDR3 reads CASSFVTGQKNYEQYF. DNA for the CDR3: TGTGCCAGCAGCTTTGTGACGGGACAGAAGAACTACGAGCAGTACTTC.

The rearrangement links TRBV30 to TRBJ1-2; maybe TRBD1 (5 bases). The CDR3 has 14 amino acids. Deletions cut 0 bases from V and 8 bases from J, with 16 bases between. Germline V gives CDR1 GTSNPN, CDR2 SVGIG (reference sequence). For the CDR3, the DNA is TGTGCCTGGAGTGTATCAGGGCGAGGTGGGGGCTACACCTTC. Translation: CAWSVSGRGGGYTF.

The chain employs TRBV19 and TRBJ2-7; 8 bases align to TRBD2. V was pared by 7 bases and J by 3 bases, with 8 bases of the junction left unmatched. The germline gives CDR1 LNHDA, CDR2 SQIVND (reference sequence). CDR3 length: 14 amino acids. The CDR3 DNA is TGTGCCAGTACCCCCGGGGGGGCGGACTACGAGCAGTACTTC. Protein product: CASTPGGADYEQYF.

The count of this clonotype is one. The rearrangement links TRBV7-2 to TRBJ2-5; D is unclear. Per the germline V gene, CDR1 is SGHTA and CDR2 is FQGNSA. V shed 6 bases and J shed 2 bases, with 7 bases lying between them. CDR3 length: 12 residues. CDR3 region: CASRPSQETQYF. The CDR3 DNA follows: TGTGCCAGCAGACCGTCACAAGAGACCCAGTACTTC.

This clonotype was found a few times. The chain carries TRBV5-5 and TRBJ2-1; 12 positions match TRBD1. The CDR3 runs 15 residues. Germline V gene lookup returns CDR1 SGHKS and CDR2 YYEKEE (reference sequence). The V gene end was trimmed by 3 bases and the J gene end by 8 bases; junction bases not matched to a gene: 6. In nucleotides, the CDR3 is TGTGCCAGCAGCTGGGGGACAGGGGGCGGGTATGAGCAGTTCTTC. Its protein is CASSWGTGGGYEQFF. The complete variable domain, with remaining parts taken from reference TRBV5-5 and TRBJ2-1, reads DAGVTQSPTHLIKTRGQQVTLRCSPISGHKSVSWYQQVLGQGPQFIFQYYEKEERGRGNFPDRFSARQFPNYSSELNVNALLLGDSALYLCASSWGTGGGYEQFFGPGTRLTVL.

The chain links TRBV20-1 to TRBJ2-1, with D perhaps being TRBD1 or TRBD2 (7 bases each). Germline V gene data show CDR1 as DFQATT and CDR2 as SNEGSKA (reference sequence). The CDR3 is made up of 14 amino acids. Trimming cost V 6 bases and J 9 bases, with 21 bases left between them. The CDR3 here is CSAHHDREGSEQFF. The CDR3 DNA reads TGCAGTGCCCATCATGACAGGGAGGGTAGTGAGCAGTTCTTC.

This clonotype has a handful of counts. The chain has TRBV11-3 and TRBJ2-1; the match to TRBD1 covers 9 bases. Germline CDR1 SGHNT, CDR2 YENEEA. This CDR3 has 17 amino acids. V lost 6 bases, J lost 0 bases, and 9 bases stayed unmatched. The CDR3 nucleotides read TGTGCCAGCAGTCGGGGACAGGGTGGCAGCTCCTACAATGAGCAGTTCTTC. This gives the protein CASSRGQGGSSYNEQFF.

CDR3 DNA: TGTGCCACCAGTGAGGGAATACAGGGAAACTATGGCTACACCTTC. This codes for CATSEGIQGNYGYTF. This rearrangement joins TRBV24-1 to TRBJ1-2; TRBD1 might be the D (6 bases). The CDR3 totals 15 residues. The V gene lost 4 bases and the J gene lost 2 bases, with 13 bases spanning the gap. Germline assignment: CDR1 KGHDR and CDR2 SFDVKD.

The sample holds a few counts of this clonotype. The V gene is TRBV19, the J gene TRBJ2-7; TRBD1 matches at 7 bases. V lost 3 bases, J lost 0 bases, and 2 bases stayed unmatched. The CDR3 sequence is 14 residues long. In germline, CDR1 is LNHDA, CDR2 SQIVND (reference sequence). The CDR3 spells CASSITGASYEQYF. In DNA, the CDR3 is TGTGCCAGTAGTATCACAGGGGCCTCCTACGAGCAGTACTTC.